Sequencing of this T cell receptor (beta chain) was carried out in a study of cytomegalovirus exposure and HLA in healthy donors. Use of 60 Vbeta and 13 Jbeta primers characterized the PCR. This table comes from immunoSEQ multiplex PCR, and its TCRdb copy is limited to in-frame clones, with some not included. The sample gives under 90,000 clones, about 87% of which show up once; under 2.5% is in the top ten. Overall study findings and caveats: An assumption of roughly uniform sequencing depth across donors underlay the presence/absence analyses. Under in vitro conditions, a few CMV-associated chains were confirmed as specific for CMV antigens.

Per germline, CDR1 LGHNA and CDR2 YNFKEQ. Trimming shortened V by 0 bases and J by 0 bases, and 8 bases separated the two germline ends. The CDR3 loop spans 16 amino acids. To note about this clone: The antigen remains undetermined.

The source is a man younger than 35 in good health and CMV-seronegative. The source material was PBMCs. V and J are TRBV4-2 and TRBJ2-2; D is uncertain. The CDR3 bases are TGTGCCAGCAGCCAAGATCCCTACGCGAACACCGGGGAGCTGTTTTTT. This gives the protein CASSQDPYANTGELFF.